Sequencing of this T cell receptor beta chain was carried out in a study of blood T cell repertoires in COVID-19. Many counts were recorded for this clone. Per the germline V gene, CDR1 is MNHEY and CDR2 is SMNVEV (reference sequence). The junction had 27 bases not matched to a gene; V was cut back by 3 bases and J by 5 bases. The CDR3 covers 21 residues. Data came from immunoSEQ multiplex PCR; TCRdb stores just in-frame clones and leaves some out. Here the sample spans some 110,000 clones, about 76% being singletons. Sequencing used peripheral blood. The sequence derives from a man older than 75 with acute or convalescent COVID-19. The chain carries TRBV27 and TRBJ2-7, with 8 positions matching TRBD2. This chain's CDR3 is CASSFRYLRGSPGLGLDEQYF. DNA for the CDR3: TGTGCCAGCAGTTTTCGTTACTTAAGGGGATCTCCGGGACTAGGTCTGGACGAGCAGTACTTC.